These 9 T cell receptor beta chains were sequenced from one sample in a study of cytotoxic CD8 clonotypes in ibrutinib-treated CLL. The assay was immunoSEQ multiplex PCR, and TCRdb's table has in-frame clones only and misses some. The sample consists of some 150,000 clones, approximately 80% of them appearing once. The sequencing used PBMCs, collected after 12 months of ibrutinib treatment. Source of these receptors: a human donor with chronic lymphocytic leukemia.

This clone has only one observation. The chain links TRBV7-8 to TRBJ2-3, with 12 bases fitting TRBD2. Trimming took 5 bases from V and 1 from J; bases not matched to a gene: 4. Germline V gene lookup returns CDR1 SGHVS and CDR2 FQNEAQ. The CDR3 is made up of 16 amino acids. CDR3 DNA sequence: TGTGCCAGCAGCCTAAGACTAGCGGGGGGCACAGATACGCAGTATTTT. It specifies CASSLRLAGGTDTQYF. The variable domain in full, completed from reference TRBV7-8 and TRBJ2-3, reads GAGVSQSPRYKVAKRGQDVALRCDPISGHVSLFWYQQALGQGPEFLTYFQNEAQLDKSGLPSDRFFAERPEGSVSTLKIQRTQQEDSAVYLCASSLRLAGGTDTQYFGPGTRLTVL.

The rearrangement joins TRBV5-8 to TRBJ1-1; the D gene is possibly TRBD1 (6 bases). Germline assignment: CDR1 SGHTS and CDR2 YDEGEE. Between the trimmed V and J ends, which lost 5 bases and 2 bases, there was a span of 13 bases. This CDR3 has 14 residues. The CDR3 nucleotides are TGTGCCAGCAGTGGAGGGGGGGCTAACACTGAAGCTTTCTTT. Amino acid sequence: CASSGGGANTEAFF.

The chain employs TRBV27 and TRBJ2-1; tentative D call: TRBD2 (6 bases). V gave up 7 bases and J gave up 4 bases, with 14 bases separating them. The length of the CDR3 is 14 residues. Per germline, CDR1 MNHEY and CDR2 SMNVEV (reference sequence). Here the CDR3 reads CASTLGGGYNEQFF. The CDR3 bases are TGTGCCAGCACCCTGGGGGGAGGATACAATGAGCAGTTCTTC.

Of note for this clone: This could be a read error, since a much larger clone is one nucleotide away. CDR3 loop: CASSQQETQYF. In DNA, the CDR3 is TGCGCCAGCAGCCAACAAGAGACCCAGTACTTC. The chain joins TRBV5-1 to TRBJ2-5; D not certain. Per the germline V gene, CDR1 is SGHRS and CDR2 is YFSETQ. With 4 bases removed from V and 2 bases from J, the gap between germline ends came to 3 bases. The CDR3 covers 11 residues.

This clone was observed once. This sequence joins TRBV18 and TRBJ1-2; D uncertain. Germline V gene data show CDR1 as KGHSH and CDR2 as LQKENI. This CDR3 is 15 amino acids long. Trimming shortened V by 0 bases and J by 5 bases, and 13 bases separated the two germline ends. The CDR3 loop is CASSPPVEESYGYTF. The CDR3 DNA is TGTGCCAGCTCACCACCAGTGGAGGAAAGTTATGGCTACACCTTC.

The V gene is TRBV7-2, the J gene TRBJ1-6; 8 bases match TRBD1. Germline V lookup: CDR1 SGHTA, CDR2 FQGNSA. J was trimmed by 10 bases and V by 2 bases; bases with no gene match: 7. The CDR3 loop spans 15 amino acids. CDR3 DNA: TGTGCCAGCAGCTTACTGGCAGGGGGCGGGTCACCCCTCCACTTT. This translates into CASSLLAGGGSPLHF.

In this sample, this clone turned up many times. The J gene is TRBJ1-1, the V gene TRBV29-1; tentatively, D is TRBD1 (5 bases). Trimming took off 6 bases at V and 4 bases at J, with 12 bases between the two ends. The CDR3 runs to 12 residues. CDR1 is SQVTM and CDR2 is ANQGSEA in the germline V gene. The CDR3 loop reads CSVVTGGTEAFF. The CDR3 coding sequence is TGCAGCGTAGTAACAGGAGGCACTGAAGCTTTCTTT.

J is TRBJ2-1 and V is TRBV21-1; TRBD1, as called in the table, went unchecked against the DNA. TRBV21-1 is described as a pseudogene. The CDR3 is 15 amino acids. The CDR3 spells CASNQQILSYNEQFF. CDR3 coding DNA: TGTGCCAGCAACCAACAGATTTTATCCTACAATGAGCAGTTCTTC.

This clone occurred a few times. The rearrangement uses TRBV11-2 and TRBJ2-1; unclear D gene. From germline, CDR1 is SGHAT and CDR2 FQNNGV. Trimming pared 5 bases from V and 10 bases from J, leaving 15 bases between. There are 13 residues in the CDR3. CDR3: CASSTRSTSEQFF. CDR3 DNA: TGTGCCAGCAGCACACGCAGTACTTCAGAGCAGTTCTTC. Full variable domain (remainder filled in from reference TRBV11-2 and TRBJ2-1): EAGVAQSPRYKIIEKRQSVAFWCNPISGHATLYWYQQILGQGPKLLIQFQNNGVVDDSQLPKDRFSAERLKGVDSTLKIQPAKLEDSAVYLCASSTRSTSEQFFGPGTRLTVL.